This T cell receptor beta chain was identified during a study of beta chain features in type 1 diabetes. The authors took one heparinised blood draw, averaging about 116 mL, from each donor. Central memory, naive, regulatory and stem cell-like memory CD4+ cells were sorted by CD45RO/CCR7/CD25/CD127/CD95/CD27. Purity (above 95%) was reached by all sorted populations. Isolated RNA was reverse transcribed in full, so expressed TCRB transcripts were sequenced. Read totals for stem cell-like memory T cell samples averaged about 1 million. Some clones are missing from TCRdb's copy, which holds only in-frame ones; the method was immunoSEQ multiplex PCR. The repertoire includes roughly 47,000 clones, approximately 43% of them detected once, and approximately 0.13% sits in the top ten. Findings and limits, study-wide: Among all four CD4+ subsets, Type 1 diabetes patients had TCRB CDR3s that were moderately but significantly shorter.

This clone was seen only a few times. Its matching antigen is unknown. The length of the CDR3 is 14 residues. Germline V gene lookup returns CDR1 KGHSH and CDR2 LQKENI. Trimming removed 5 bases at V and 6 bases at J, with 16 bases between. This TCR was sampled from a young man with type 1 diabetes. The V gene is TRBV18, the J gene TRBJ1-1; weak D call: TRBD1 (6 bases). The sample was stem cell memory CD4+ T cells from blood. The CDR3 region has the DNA TGTGCCAGCTCATCAACAGGGAGGGACGCTGAAGCTTTCTTT. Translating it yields CASSSTGRDAEAFF.